These 30 T cell receptor beta chains share one sample of origin, sequenced in a study of T cells in Graves' hyperthyroidism and ophthalmopathy. TCR beta CDR3 sequences were amplified from RNA transcripts. An initial round of RT-PCR targeting the TCR CDR3 relied on the HTBI primer set. TCRdb itself ran the multiplex PCR reads through MiXCR, one entry per CDR3 protein. This sample has roughly 350,000 distinct CDR3 sequences; around 13% occur once, and the top ten carry 30% to 35%. The material sequenced was blood. The receptors originated from a woman aged 40-49 years with Graves' ophthalmopathy.

This chain links TRBV4-2 with TRBJ2-1, with 7 nucleotides matching TRBD2. Germline CDR1 LGHNA, CDR2 YNFKEQ. The CDR3 contains 12 residues. The V segment lost 4 bases and the J segment 12 bases; nucleotides outside the gene matches: 6. CDR3 loop: CASSPLGGGQFF. The CDR3 nucleotides read TGTGCCAGCAGCCCCCTGGGCGGGGGGCAGTTCTTC.

This clonotype has just one count. The chain recombines TRBV7-9 with TRBJ2-2; D not resolved. V was trimmed by 1 base and J by 3 bases, leaving 9 bases between them. This CDR3 contains 15 residues. Germline V gives CDR1 SEHNR, CDR2 FQNEAQ (reference sequence). The DNA of the CDR3 is TGTGCCAGCAGCTTAGGGAACAGAGACACCGGGGAGCTGTTTTTT. Translating it yields CASSLGNRDTGELFF.

The rearrangement uses TRBV5-1 and TRBJ2-1; weak D call: TRBD1 (7 bases). The CDR3 has 19 residues. Germline lookup yields CDR1 SGHRS and CDR2 YFSETQ. Trimming left V 5 bases short and J 8 bases short, with 32 bases between. CDR3: CASSWGDRYPQFPIDEQFF. For the CDR3, the DNA is TGCGCCAGCAGTTGGGGGGACAGATATCCCCAGTTCCCAATTGATGAGCAGTTCTTC. Full variable domain (outside the CDR3, taken from reference TRBV5-1 and TRBJ2-1): KAGVTQTPRYLIKTRGQQVTLSCSPISGHRSVSWYQQTPGQGLQFLFEYFSETQRNKGNFPGRFSGRQFSNSRSEMNVSTLELGDSALYLCASSWGDRYPQFPIDEQFFGPGTRLTVL.

This clonotype was recorded at least ten times. A much larger clone lies a single base off, so this may be a read error. The genes are TRBV28 and TRBJ2-6; D unclear. Trimming removed 7 bases from V and 0 bases from J, with 1 base in between. CDR3 length equals 12 residues. Germline CDR1 reads MDHEN; CDR2 reads SYDVKM. This CDR3 reads CASTSGANVLTF. The CDR3 DNA follows: TGTGCCAGCACCTCTGGGGCCAACGTCCTGACTTTC.

There are many counts of this clonotype. The V call is TRBV28, the J call TRBJ1-2; 7 positions match TRBD1. V lost 5 bases to trimming and J lost 2 bases; unmatched junction nucleotides: 14. There are 17 residues in the CDR3. Germline assignment: CDR1 MDHEN and CDR2 SYDVKM. CDR3 nucleotide sequence: TGTGCCAGCAGTCCAGAGCCCGGGACAGCGATAAACTATGGCTACACCTTC. Protein product: CASSPEPGTAINYGYTF.

This clonotype was seen a handful of times. The chain combines TRBV20-1 with TRBJ2-1; 7 bases align to TRBD2. Germline CDR1 is DFQATT and CDR2 is SNEGSKA (reference sequence). V was pared by 0 bases and J by 2 bases, with 7 bases of the junction left unmatched. CDR3 length equals 16 residues. CDR3 residues: CSARDPWTSAYNEQFF. For the CDR3, the DNA is TGCAGTGCTAGAGATCCCTGGACTAGTGCCTACAATGAGCAGTTCTTC.

This clonotype was picked up many times. This chain joins TRBV11-2 and TRBJ2-7, with a weak D call TRBD2 (5 bases). The CDR3 runs 15 residues. Germline-derived CDR1 and CDR2 are SGHAT and FQNNGV. V gave up 5 bases and J gave up 5 bases, with 19 bases separating them. This CDR3 reads CASSPEGRRIHEQYF. The CDR3 DNA reads TGTGCCAGCAGCCCCGAGGGCAGGAGAATCCACGAGCAGTACTTC.

The chain couples TRBV10-3 to TRBJ2-7; 15 positions agree with TRBD2. Germline loops: CDR1 ENHRY, CDR2 SYGVKD. The CDR3 has 16 amino acids. The V and J ends lost 8 bases and 2 bases, in that order; junction bases with no gene match: 7. The CDR3 nucleotides read TGTGCCATCGGGACTAGCGGGAGGCCGCGTCCCTACGAGCAGTACTTC. It translates to CAIGTSGRPRPYEQYF.

In this sample, this clonotype turned up many times. The V call is TRBV7-9, the J call TRBJ2-7; the D gene is possibly TRBD1 (5 bases). V was cut by 5 bases and J by 2 bases, with 13 bases left in between. The CDR3 loop spans 14 amino acids. Germline-derived CDR1 and CDR2 are SEHNR and FQNEAQ (reference sequence). The CDR3 reads CASSPTGGAYEQYF. The DNA for the CDR3 is TGTGCCAGCAGCCCAACAGGTGGTGCCTACGAGCAGTACTTC.

This clonotype was recorded at least ten times. V and J are TRBV7-8 and TRBJ1-2, with D perhaps TRBD1 (6 bases). Trimming left V 1 base short and J 7 bases short, with 13 bases between. The CDR3 length is 14 residues. Per the germline V gene, CDR1 is SGHVS and CDR2 is FQNEAQ. DNA for the CDR3: TGTGCCAGCAGCTTAGAGGGGGGGTATCCTGGCTACACCTTC. This codes for CASSLEGGYPGYTF.

This chain uses TRBV5-6 with TRBJ2-7; 7 bases fit TRBD2. V lost 4 bases to trimming and J lost 2 bases; unmatched junction nucleotides: 6. The CDR3 extends over 14 amino acids. Germline lookup yields CDR1 SGHDT and CDR2 YYEEEE. In DNA form, the CDR3 reads TGTGCCAGCAGCGCGGGCACTAGCGCCTACGAGCAGTACTTC. Residues: CASSAGTSAYEQYF.

About this clonotype: A much larger clone sits a single nucleotide away, making a read error possible. The rearrangement joins TRBV20-1 to TRBJ1-1, with 8 bases matching TRBD1. Trimming cost V 3 bases and J 4 bases; bases outside gene matches: 10. Looked up from germline, CDR1 is DFQATT and CDR2 is SNEGSKA (reference sequence). The CDR3 totals 15 residues. The CDR3 here is CSAREQGARSTEAFF. The CDR3 DNA reads as TGCAGTGCTAGGGAGCAGGGGGCGAGGAGCACTGAAGCTTTCTTT.

This clonotype has at least ten counts. The CDR3 DNA reads TGTGCCAGCAGTTACGATCGGGGTGGTAATGAAAAACTGTTTTTT. It translates to CASSYDRGGNEKLFF. The V call is TRBV6-5, the J call TRBJ1-4; no clear D gene. CDR3 length: 15 residues. V gave up 2 bases and J gave up 4 bases, with 11 bases separating them. Per germline, CDR1 MNHEY and CDR2 SVGAGI.

The J gene is TRBJ2-1, the V gene TRBV3-1; no reliable D call. This CDR3 is 15 amino acids long. Looked up from germline, CDR1 is LGHDT and CDR2 is YNNKEL (reference sequence). Trimming cost V 3 bases and J 4 bases, with 13 bases left between them. As DNA, the CDR3 is TGTGCCAGCAGCCACGGTCCAACCGTTTACAATGAGCAGTTCTTC. Amino acid sequence: CASSHGPTVYNEQFF.

There are many counts of this clonotype. The V gene is TRBV5-5, the J gene TRBJ2-5; possibly TRBD2 for D (5 bases). Germline V CDR1 and CDR2: SGHKS, YYEKEE (reference sequence). Trimming took off 6 bases at V and 2 bases at J, with 14 bases between the two ends. The CDR3 is 14 residues long. The CDR3 DNA sequence: TGTGCCAGCATCCGGGGAATACTACAAGAGACCCAGTACTTC. Translation gives CASIRGILQETQYF.

This clonotype occurred many times. The chain employs TRBV19 and TRBJ2-5; possible D gene TRBD2, 6 bases. V gave up 5 bases and J gave up 0 bases, with 13 bases separating them. The CDR3 sequence is 15 residues long. Germline V CDR1 and CDR2: LNHDA, SQIVND (reference sequence). The CDR3 loop is CASSLGGTYQETQYF. The DNA of the CDR3 is TGTGCCAGTAGTCTTGGCGGGACGTACCAAGAGACCCAGTACTTC.

This clonotype came up many times. The chain couples TRBV6-1 to TRBJ1-4; the D is unclear. The CDR3 totals 15 residues. V shed 0 bases and J shed 7 bases, with 12 bases lying between them. CDR1 is MNHNS and CDR2 is SASEGT in the germline V gene. This CDR3 reads CASSEALTGSEKLFF. CDR3 in DNA: TGTGCCAGCAGTGAAGCGCTTACGGGTAGTGAAAAACTGTTTTTT.

This clonotype came up a few times. The chain recombines TRBV12-3 or TRBV12-4 with TRBJ1-2, with D tentatively TRBD1 (5 bases). Deletions cut 7 bases from V and 7 bases from J, with 16 bases between. The CDR3 is 13 residues long. The CDR3 protein is CASTIEQGSGYTF. CDR3 DNA: TGTGCCAGCACCATTGAGCAGGGAAGTGGCTACACCTTC.

The table lists this clonotype with many counts. V is TRBV29-1 and J is TRBJ1-2; 7 bases are a match to TRBD1. CDR3 size: 13 residues. CDR1 and CDR2 from the germline V gene are SQVTM and ANQGSEA. V shed 1 base and J 5 bases; nucleotides not matched to a gene: 4. CDR3 residues: CSVEVQGVYGYTF. Here the CDR3 DNA reads TGCAGCGTTGAAGTCCAGGGGGTATATGGCTACACCTTC.

Many counts were recorded for this clonotype. The chain joins TRBV7-9 to TRBJ2-1; 10 positions agree with TRBD2. CDR1 and CDR2 from the germline V gene are SEHNR and FQNEAQ (reference sequence). V was clipped by 4 bases and J by 7 bases; unmatched bases: 4. The CDR3 runs 14 residues. The CDR3: CASSSERGGNEQFF. CDR3 in DNA: TGTGCCAGCAGCTCCGAGCGGGGGGGGAATGAGCAGTTCTTC.

This clonotype has at least ten counts. V gene TRBV6-5 combines with J gene TRBJ1-1; D is undetermined. Trimming removed 2 bases at V and 1 base at J, with 5 bases between. The germline CDR1 and CDR2 sequences are MNHEY and SVGAGI. The CDR3 is 13 amino acids. The CDR3 is CASSYGWNTEAFF. CDR3 DNA: TGTGCCAGCAGTTACGGATGGAACACTGAAGCTTTCTTT.

This chain links TRBV30 with TRBJ2-2; D is uncertain. V lost 2 bases and J 6 bases, leaving 13 bases between the germline ends. The CDR3 totals 14 residues. Germline lookup yields CDR1 GTSNPN and CDR2 SVGIG (reference sequence). CDR3 amino acids: CAWSKNAVAGELFF. CDR3 DNA: TGTGCCTGGAGTAAAAATGCCGTGGCCGGGGAGCTGTTTTTT.

This clonotype was observed at least ten times. The chain combines TRBV27 with TRBJ2-7, with 8 nucleotides matching TRBD2. The V segment lost 3 bases and the J segment 1 base; nucleotides outside the gene matches: 5. Germline CDR1 is MNHEY and CDR2 is SMNVEV (reference sequence). The CDR3 contains 15 residues. As DNA, the CDR3 is TGTGCCAGCAGTTTTTTGAGCGGGGGTTCCTACGAGCAGTACTTC. Translation: CASSFLSGGSYEQYF.

This clonotype was picked up a small number of times. One end of the junction is discordant with germline, which a read error may explain. The chain couples TRBV7-7 to TRBJ2-1; D is unclear. Germline CDR1 and CDR2: SSHAT and FNYEAQ (reference sequence). This CDR3 comprises 13 residues. CDR3 region: CASSFAQGAPQFF. The CDR3 DNA is TGTGCTAGCAGCTTTGCCCAAGGAGCCCCACAGTTCTTC.

The table lists this clonotype with many counts. This chain joins TRBV28 and TRBJ1-2, with 8 positions matching TRBD1. The CDR3 spans 17 residues. V dropped 5 bases and J dropped 4; count of bases not matched to a gene: 15. Germline V gene data show CDR1 as MDHEN and CDR2 as SYDVKM. The CDR3 protein is CASSTGAGTGEPYGYTF. The CDR3 DNA sequence: TGTGCCAGCAGTACTGGAGCCGGGACAGGTGAACCCTATGGCTACACCTTC.

With respect to this clonotype: One end of the junction fails to match germline, which may point to a read error. The V call is TRBV3-1, the J call TRBJ2-3, with 7 bases matching TRBD1. The germline V gene has CDR1 LGHDT and CDR2 YNNKEL (reference sequence). The CDR3 spans 15 residues. The CDR3 coding sequence is TGTGCCAGCAGCCAATTTGAAAGACAGGGATATACACAGTATTTT. Translating gives CASSQFERQGYTQYF.

This clonotype was picked up many times. The chain recombines TRBV28 with TRBJ2-5; 7 nucleotides line up with TRBD1. The germline V gene has CDR1 MDHEN and CDR2 SYDVKM. This CDR3 contains 14 residues. V gave up 6 bases and J gave up 0 bases; unmatched junction bases: 4. The CDR3 here is CASSLRGYQETQYF. The DNA for the CDR3 is TGTGCCAGCAGCCTCAGGGGGTACCAAGAGACCCAGTACTTC. Full variable domain (outside the CDR3, taken from reference TRBV28 and TRBJ2-5): DVKVTQSSRYLVKRTGEKVFLECVQDMDHENMFWYRQDPGLGLRLIYFSYDVKMKEKGDIPEGYSVSREKKERFSLILESASTNQTSMYLCASSLRGYQETQYFGPGTRLLVL.

The CDR3 sequence is CASRTAGTSLLHGYTF. Here the CDR3 DNA reads TGTGCCAGCAGGACCGCGGGGACTAGTTTACTCCATGGCTACACCTTC. The rearrangement uses TRBV6-2 or TRBV6-3 and TRBJ1-2; D might be TRBD1 (5 bases). The germline V and J ends were trimmed by 6 bases and 6 bases, with 23 bases remaining between them. There are 16 residues in the CDR3. Germline V gene data show CDR1 as MNHEY and CDR2 as SVGEGT.

This clonotype was seen only a few times. V usage is TRBV4-1 and J usage is TRBJ1-2, with D maybe TRBD1 (6 bases). V lost 1 base and J 6 bases, leaving 15 bases between the germline ends. This CDR3 comprises 15 residues. Germline CDR1 reads MGHRA; CDR2 reads YSYEKL. The CDR3 DNA reads TGCGCCAGCAGCCAAGTTGGTAACAGGGCGGATGGCTACACCTTC. Amino acids: CASSQVGNRADGYTF.

At least ten counts were recorded for this clonotype. The chain uses TRBV2 and TRBJ1-4, with D unclear. Per the germline V gene, CDR1 is SNHLY and CDR2 is FYNNEI. Trimming removed 8 bases at V and 4 bases at J, with 8 bases between. The CDR3 has 12 amino acids. The CDR3 region has the DNA TGTGCCAGCGAGAGAGATAATGAAAAACTGTTTTTT. Translating it yields CASERDNEKLFF.